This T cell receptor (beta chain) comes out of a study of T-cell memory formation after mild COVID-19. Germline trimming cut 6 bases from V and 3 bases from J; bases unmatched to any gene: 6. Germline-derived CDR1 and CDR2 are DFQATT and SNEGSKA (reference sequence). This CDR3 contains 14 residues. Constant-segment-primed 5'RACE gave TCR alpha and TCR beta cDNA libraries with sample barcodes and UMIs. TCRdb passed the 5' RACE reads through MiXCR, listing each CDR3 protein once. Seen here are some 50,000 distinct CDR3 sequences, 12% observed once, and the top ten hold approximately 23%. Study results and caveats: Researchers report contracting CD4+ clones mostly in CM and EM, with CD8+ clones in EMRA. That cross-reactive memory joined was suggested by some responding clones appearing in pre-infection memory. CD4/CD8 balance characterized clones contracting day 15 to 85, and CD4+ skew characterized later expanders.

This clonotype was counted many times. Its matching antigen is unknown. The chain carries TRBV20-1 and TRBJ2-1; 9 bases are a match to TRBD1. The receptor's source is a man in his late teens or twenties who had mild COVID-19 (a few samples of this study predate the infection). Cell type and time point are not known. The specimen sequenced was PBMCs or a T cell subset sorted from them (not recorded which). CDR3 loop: CSAQPGQGYNEQFF. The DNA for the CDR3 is TGCAGTGCACAACCGGGACAGGGCTACAATGAGCAGTTCTTC.